This T cell receptor beta chain was identified in a study of T cell changes during pregnancy in multiple sclerosis. The method was immunoSEQ multiplex PCR; TCRdb's version includes in-frame clones alone and lacks a portion of them. In the table there are under 75,000 clones, roughly 92% of which are singletons. Germline assignment: CDR1 MRHNA and CDR2 SNTAGT. After removal of 4 bases from V and 0 bases from J, the junction contained 13 bases not matched to a gene. CDR3 length equals 18 residues. The rearrangement joins TRBV6-4 to TRBJ2-3; TRBD2 aligns across 7 bases. The sample consisted of peripheral blood, taken in the third trimester of pregnancy. The TCR sequence derives from a female donor in good health, enrolled as a control in a pregnancy study. The CDR3 region has the DNA TGTGCCAGCAGTGCTTCCGGGGGGAGCGGGGCTAGCACAGATACGCAGTATTTT. Translating it yields CASSASGGSGASTDTQYF.